The present entry profiles one T cell receptor (beta chain) with its context. The data stem from a study of blood T cell repertoires in COVID-19. As for the study in general: The United States, Italy and Spain were the sources of the acute and convalescent COVID-19 samples.

The CDR3 has 12 residues. V was pared by 5 bases and J by 3 bases, with 6 bases between. Germline V gives CDR1 KGHDR, CDR2 SFDVKD. In the original workflow: Amplification of reference gene primers provided the estimated nucleated cell counts. Here immunoSEQ multiplex PCR was the method, and the copy in TCRdb shows in-frame clones only, minus some. V and J calls plus clone size are reproduced from that table; the DNA served to infer D and trimming. This sample carries 200,000 to 250,000 clones, 70% to 90% of them seen once, and the ten largest clones take just under 1%. This clonotype was obtained from a man aged 35 to 55 with acute or convalescent COVID-19. The chain couples TRBV24-1 to TRBJ1-1; unclear D gene. Sequencing was performed on peripheral blood. The CDR3 spells CATSAPDTEAFF. CDR3 coding DNA: TGTGCCACCAGTGCCCCCGACACTGAAGCTTTCTTT.